The entry below gives a single TCR beta chain sequence along with its context. CDR3 size: 15 residues. The ends were cut back, 4 bases at V and 0 bases at J, with 10 bases in the middle. Germline V gene data show CDR1 as LGHDT and CDR2 as YNNKEL (reference sequence). Profiled with immunoSEQ multiplex PCR; TCRdb holds only in-frame clones, not every one. Among around 320,000 clones listed, roughly 84% were seen once. These data come from a study of Ad26.COV2.S vaccination and SARS-CoV-2 variants. Across the study: Donor had been placed in the Ad26.COV2.S arm of the COV1001 trial.

Treatment: 15 to 20 received Ad26.COV2.S at low or high dose, single or two shots; a few received placebo; per-sample allocation not given. Specimens were obtained on day 63 following the first vaccine or placebo injection. In the vaccine, an Ad26 vector expressed the SARS-CoV-2 spike of the Wuhan strain. This specimen was peripheral blood, taken in a trial of Ad26.COV2.S vaccine versus placebo. J is TRBJ1-5 and V is TRBV3-1 (or the pseudogene TRBV3-2), with D unresolved. This sequence was found in a person between 18 and 65 years old who received the Ad26.COV2.S COVID-19 vaccine or a placebo. Here the CDR3 DNA reads TGTGCCAGCAGCCCCGAAATTTATAGCAATCAGCCCCAGCATTTT. Translating gives CASSPEIYSNQPQHF.